The sequence of this T cell receptor (beta chain) was determined in a study of identifying expanded T cells in peripheral blood. V shed 5 bases and J shed 1 base, with 14 bases lying between them. Germline V gene data show CDR1 as SEHNR and CDR2 as FQNEAQ (reference sequence). CDR3 length equals 15 residues. Healthy donors had no documented immune events, such as infections, while sampled. A note on this clone: Its antigen is not known.

Study-level results: Technical replicates showed 0.9 to 1.5 changed clones; about two weeks 15 to 20; four weeks 19. Clone count variance between roughly two-week samples rose with total template count.

Here immunoSEQ multiplex PCR was the method, and the copy in TCRdb shows in-frame clones only, minus some. The table has 50,000 to 75,000 clones, about 80% seen once. The receptor was derived from a person aged 18 to 75 in good health. The chain is built from TRBV7-9 and TRBJ1-1; D may be TRBD1 (6 bases). Sequencing was performed on blood. DNA for the CDR3: TGTGCCAGCAGCCCCGGTACAGGGCGGAACACTGAAGCTTTCTTT. This sequence encodes CASSPGTGRNTEAFF.